A single sample gave rise to the 9 T cell receptor beta chains below, sequenced in a study of blood T cells in healthy people across ages. It was with a sample-barcoded 5' primer and a J-beta primer mix that a second PCR of about 7 to 12 cycles was run. TCRdb fed the 5' RACE reads into MiXCR, producing one record per CDR3 protein. The table lists roughly 680,000 distinct CDR3 sequences, roughly 50% of them singletons. The specimen was blood. These receptors all come from a woman in her sixties in good health.

The chain combines TRBV5-1 with TRBJ2-5; 7 nucleotides agree with TRBD1. Germline V CDR1 and CDR2: SGHRS, YFSETQ. V lost 2 bases and J lost 0; bases outside the gene matches: 4. The CDR3 contains 15 residues. CDR3 protein: CASSFTGQNQETQYF. As DNA, the CDR3 is TGCGCCAGCAGCTTCACGGGACAGAACCAAGAGACCCAGTACTTC. The whole variable domain, filled in from reference TRBV5-1 and TRBJ2-5, reads KAGVTQTPRYLIKTRGQQVTLSCSPISGHRSVSWYQQTPGQGLQFLFEYFSETQRNKGNFPGRFSGRQFSNSRSEMNVSTLELGDSALYLCASSFTGQNQETQYFGPGTRLLVL.

This chain connects TRBV30 to TRBJ2-3; no clear D. Per germline, CDR1 GTSNPN and CDR2 SVGIG (reference sequence). CDR3 length: 15 residues. V was shortened by 2 bases and J by 1 base, with 13 bases between the two germline ends. The CDR3 loop is CAWSTPITGTDTQYF. The CDR3, as DNA: TGTGCCTGGAGTACCCCGATAACGGGCACAGATACGCAGTATTTT.

V is TRBV20-1 and J is TRBJ2-3, with TRBD2 matching over 9 bases. The J segment lost 3 bases and the V segment lost 5 bases, leaving 3 bases of the junction unmatched. Germline-derived CDR1 and CDR2 are DFQATT and SNEGSKA (reference sequence). The length of the CDR3 is 13 residues. CDR3 residues: CSAASGVTDTQYF. The DNA of the CDR3 is TGCAGTGCTGCTAGCGGGGTGACAGATACGCAGTATTTT.

The chain joins TRBV5-1 to TRBJ2-5, with D perhaps TRBD1 (5 bases). The ends were cut back, 4 bases at V and 4 bases at J, with 11 bases in the middle. The CDR3 runs to 13 residues. Germline-derived CDR1 and CDR2 are SGHRS and YFSETQ. CDR3 sequence (DNA): TGCGCCAGCAGCCCGGATCAGGGAGAGACCCAGTACTTC. It translates to CASSPDQGETQYF.

V and J are TRBV21-1 and TRBJ2-5; no DNA check was done on the table's D call, TRBD2. TRBV21-1 is marked as a pseudogene. There are 17 residues in the CDR3. The DNA for the CDR3 is TGTGCCAGCAGCATTCCCTTCGCGGGAGGGCCGTTCAATGGACAGTACTTC. It codes for CASSIPFAGGPFNGQYF.

In its sample, this clonotype was seen a few times. The chain has TRBV6-2 or TRBV6-3 and TRBJ2-6; 8 bases align to TRBD1. The V segment lost 6 bases and the J segment 0 bases; nucleotides outside the gene matches: 7. Germline CDR1 reads MNHEY; CDR2 reads SVGEGT. CDR3 length: 17 residues. CDR3 bases: TGTGCCAGCAGCGTGGACAGGGTATCCTCTGGGGCCAACGTCCTGACTTTC. It specifies CASSVDRVSSGANVLTF.

This clonotype appeared once. This chain links TRBV5-1 with TRBJ2-7; no clear D. With the DNA end fitting TRBJ2-4 better, the J assignment may be wrong. The germline gives CDR1 SGHRS, CDR2 YFSETQ. CDR3 size: 15 residues. For the CDR3, the DNA is TGCGCCAGCAGCTTGAATACGGTAGCCAAAAACATTCAGTACTTC. It yields the protein CASSLNTVAKNIQYF.

The rearrangement joins TRBV11-3 to TRBJ2-3, with 14 bases matching TRBD2. Germline V CDR1 and CDR2: SGHNT, YENEEA. The CDR3 loop spans 16 amino acids. The trim removed 3 bases at V and 5 bases at J, leaving 4 bases unmatched. The CDR3 spells CASSFGTSGSLDTQYF. As DNA, the CDR3 is TGTGCCAGCAGCTTCGGGACTAGCGGGAGTCTAGATACGCAGTATTTT.

Comment on this clonotype: This may be a read error: a much more frequent sequence differs by one nucleotide. This rearrangement joins TRBV4-2 to TRBJ1-2; TRBD1 aligns across 7 bases. CDR3 length: 15 amino acids. The germline CDR1 and CDR2 sequences are LGHNA and YNFKEQ. Unmatched junction bases numbered 5, after V lost 4 bases and J lost 0 bases. The CDR3 region is CASSLDRDPNYGYTF. CDR3 bases: TGTGCCAGCAGCCTAGACAGGGATCCTAACTATGGCTACACCTTC.